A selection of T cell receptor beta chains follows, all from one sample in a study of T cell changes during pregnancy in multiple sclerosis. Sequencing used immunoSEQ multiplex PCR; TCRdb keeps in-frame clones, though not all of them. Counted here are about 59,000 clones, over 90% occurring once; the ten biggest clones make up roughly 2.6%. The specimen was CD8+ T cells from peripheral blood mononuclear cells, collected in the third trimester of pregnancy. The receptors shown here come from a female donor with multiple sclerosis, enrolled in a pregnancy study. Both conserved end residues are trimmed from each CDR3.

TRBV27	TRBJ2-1	ASSLAGAYYNEQF
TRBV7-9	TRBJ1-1	ASSSSGGYTEAF
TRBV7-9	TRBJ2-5	ASSLSIGRGYQETQY
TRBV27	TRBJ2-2	ASSYSAGGHTGELF
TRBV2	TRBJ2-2	ASSEFLGTGELF
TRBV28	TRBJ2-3	ASSQSPGEDYTADTQY
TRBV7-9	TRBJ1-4	ASSLEGAYEKLF
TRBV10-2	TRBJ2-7	ASRTSGDEQY
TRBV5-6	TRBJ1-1	ASSHGTGTTEAF
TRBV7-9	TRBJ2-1	ASSQIAGGSYNEQF
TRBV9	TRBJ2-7	ASSFGTSATYEQY
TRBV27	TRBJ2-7	ASNGGSSYEQY
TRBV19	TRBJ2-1	ASSWTGANYEQF
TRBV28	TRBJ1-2	ASSPSNRNYGYT
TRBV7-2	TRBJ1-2	ASSPSGRASYGYT
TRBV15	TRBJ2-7	ATSDRDIGSYEQY
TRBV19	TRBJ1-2	ATRPGLGNYGYT
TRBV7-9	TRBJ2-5	ASSLGSGETQY
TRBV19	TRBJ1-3	ASRQAGNTIY
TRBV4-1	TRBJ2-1	ASSQGTGPHNEQF
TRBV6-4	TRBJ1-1	ASSAYLGPDTEAF
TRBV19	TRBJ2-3	ASNPGAAVDTQY
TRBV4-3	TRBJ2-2	ASSQDRGEVRSTGELF
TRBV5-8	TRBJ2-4	ASSLEGIGGLAKNIQY
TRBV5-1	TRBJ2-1	ASSLVAGAYNEQF
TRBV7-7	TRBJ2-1	ASSLHPGLAANEQF
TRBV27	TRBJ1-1	ASSPQTASTEAF
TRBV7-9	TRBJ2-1	ASSFRTGVNEQF
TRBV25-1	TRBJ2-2	ASSESSRDTGELF
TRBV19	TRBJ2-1	ASSIGGSAYNEQF